Presented here are 7 T cell receptor beta chains from one specimen sequenced in a study of Graves' ophthalmopathy and Graves' hyperthyroidism. Amplification from RNA transcripts yielded the TCR beta CDR3 regions. The first-round RT-PCR employed HTBI primers together with the Qiagen OneStep RT-PCR kit. A multiplex PCR was then performed as the second round. TCRdb passed the multiplex PCR reads through MiXCR, listing each CDR3 protein once. The sample shows hundreds of thousands of distinct CDR3 sequences, over 40% of them seen only once. The sample consisted of peripheral blood. All receptors come from an adult man with Graves' ophthalmopathy.

In this sample, this clonotype turned up a few times. The chain couples TRBV5-6 to TRBJ2-2; 8 bases map to TRBD1. The CDR3 length is 16 residues. The trim removed 1 base at V and 3 bases at J, leaving 5 bases unmatched. Germline assignment: CDR1 SGHDT and CDR2 YYEEEE. The CDR3 nucleotides are TGTGCCAGCAGCTTGACCCAGGGGGCGTACACCGGGGAGCTGTTTTTT. Translation: CASSLTQGAYTGELFF. Combining the CDR3 with reference TRBV5-6 and TRBJ2-2 gives the whole variable domain DAGVTQSPTHLIKTRGQQVTLRCSPKSGHDTVSWYQQALGQGPQFIFQYYEEEERQRGNFPDRFSGHQFPNYSSELNVNALLLGDSALYLCASSLTQGAYTGELFFGEGSRLTVL.

This clonotype appeared many times. The chain carries TRBV10-3 and TRBJ1-1; 8 bases fit TRBD1. The CDR3 contains 16 residues. Trimming took 6 bases from V and 0 from J; bases not matched to a gene: 9. Germline V gene lookup returns CDR1 ENHRY and CDR2 SYGVKD. CDR3 sequence (DNA): TGTGCCATCAGGGGACAGGAAAGTTCCATGAACACTGAAGCTTTCTTT. It codes for CAIRGQESSMNTEAFF.

This clonotype was detected ten times or more. The chain combines TRBV5-1 with TRBJ2-7; D is ambiguous. Trimming stripped 1 base from V and 1 base from J, with 18 bases between. Looked up from germline, CDR1 is SGHRS and CDR2 is YFSETQ. The CDR3 runs 17 residues. The CDR3 coding sequence is TGCGCCAGCAGCTTGCTTCAGACGACGGATTATTCCTACGAGCAGTACTTC. Its translation is CASSLLQTTDYSYEQYF.

This clonotype showed up many times. The chain has TRBV19 and TRBJ2-7, with D unresolved. Germline-derived CDR1 and CDR2 are LNHDA and SQIVND (reference sequence). Deletions cut 1 base from V and 2 bases from J, with 12 bases between. The CDR3 consists of 15 residues. CDR3 residues: CASSIGATGPYEQYF. CDR3 bases: TGTGCCAGTAGTATAGGGGCAACCGGACCCTACGAGCAGTACTTC.

This clonotype was recorded at least ten times. The rearrangement links TRBV29-1 to TRBJ2-2; a possible D gene is TRBD1 (6 bases). Germline V gene data show CDR1 as SQVTM and CDR2 as ANQGSEA. V was shortened by 6 bases and J by 2 bases, with 16 bases between the two germline ends. The CDR3 contains 15 residues. CDR3 sequence (DNA): TGCAGCGTAGTCGTGGCAGGGGTCAACACCGGGGAGCTGTTTTTT. Translated: CSVVVAGVNTGELFF.

This chain connects TRBV10-3 to TRBJ2-7; 11 bases match TRBD2. CDR3 size: 15 residues. After removal of 5 bases from V and 6 bases from J, the junction contained 9 bases not matched to a gene. CDR1 is ENHRY, CDR2 SYGVKD, per germline. CDR3 DNA sequence: TGTGCCATCAGTCTGACCGGGACTAGCGGTCTCGAGCAGTACTTC. Translating gives CAISLTGTSGLEQYF.

At least ten counts were recorded for this clonotype. This sequence joins TRBV20-1 and TRBJ2-7, with TRBD2 matching 10 bases. The ends lost 1 base at V and 3 bases at J; junction bases unmatched: 9. Germline V gene lookup returns CDR1 DFQATT and CDR2 SNEGSKA (reference sequence). CDR3 length equals 16 residues. CDR3 sequence reads: CSARVEASGSIYEQYF. For the CDR3, the DNA is TGCAGTGCTAGAGTTGAGGCTAGCGGGAGTATCTACGAGCAGTACTTC.